The TCR beta chain under discussion was sequenced for a study of blood T cell repertoires in COVID-19 (dated by TCRdb to about 2020). Some background on the complete study: Samples from collaborators originated in the United States, Italy and Spain and spanned both the acute and convalescent phases of COVID-19. The material from the prospective study consisted of cDNA or gDNA derived from T cells, B-cell-depleted T cells, or PBMCs. Subjects who had been exposed to COVID-19, were actively infected with it, or had recovered from it provided the deeply sampled blood TCRbeta repertoires that made up the dataset. A freely available public database, intended as a resource for researchers studying the immune response to SARS-CoV-2, is where the repertoires were released. Samples came from the ongoing ImmuneRACE study (first 160 participants) plus 1,254 subjects from 6 global collaborators. Sample metadata almost always included a de-identified subject ID, COVID-19 status, age in years and sex. HLA class I and class II types, where available, came from metadata supplied by the sample provider rather than from assay-based typing. General conclusions and limits of the study: The quantity of clinical and demographic metadata differed by source and by participant and was supplied without curation.

TCRbeta CDR3 regions were amplified from genomic DNA using the immunoSEQ Assay, a bias-controlled multiplex PCR. The paper's processing steps were these. The number of nucleated cells in each sample was estimated from the amplification of reference gene primers within the assay. Sequence reads were collapsed and filtered to measure the absolute abundance of every unique TCRbeta CDR3 rearrangement. For each sample, productive Simpson clonality was calculated as the square root of Simpson's diversity index over productive rearrangements. In its TCRdb copy, this immuneACCESS table keeps in-frame sequences only and misses some clones. Where compared with another copy, unresolved V genes explain less than half of these, and the others have no known cause. Clonal size and the V and J genes are those of that table, whereas D and trimming came from the DNA. Across this sample there are a few hundred thousand clones, with around 83% seen only once. The ten biggest clones cover 5% to 8% of the sample.

Trimming takes 4 bases from V and 5 bases from J, and the germline ends sit 15 bases apart. CDR1 and CDR2, per the germline V gene, are SGHRS and YFSETQ. There are 14 amino acids in the CDR3, from cysteine to phenylalanine inclusive. The sequence is cut down to CDR3 DNA, 42 bases in frame from base 1. Participants in the prospective study were aged about 18 to 89 years, lived in about two dozen United States geographic areas, and enrolled through a virtual design. In the prospective study, cohorts were assigned on the basis of participant-reported clinical history obtained from a screening survey and a study questionnaire. A participant counted as exposed if, within 2 weeks of entering the study, that participant had been in contact with someone who had a PCR-confirmed or clinician-diagnosed COVID-19 case. Each participant in the prospective study had whole blood, serum and a nasopharyngeal or oropharyngeal swab collected by mobile phlebotomists. Over a roughly two-month period, participants in the prospective study had the option of providing additional blood draws and questionnaires. Blood samples from the prospective study were shipped frozen or at room temperature prior to DNA extraction.

Remarks on this clone: Its recognized antigen is unknown. No base-level quality is on record; no much larger clone is a single base apart.

The sample comprised PBMCs or T cells enriched from blood (not recorded which). The TCR comes from a woman aged 45-59 years who had been exposed to COVID-19. The rearrangement joined TRBV5-1 to TRBJ2-5; 6 matching bases give a weak D call of TRBD2. The nucleotides read TGCGCCAGCAGCCCTTACTGGGGGGAGGAGACCCAGTACTTC. It encodes CASSPYWGEETQYF.